Listed below are T cell receptor beta chains from one sample, sequenced in a study of T cell responses to AZD1222 COVID-19 vaccine. The protocol was immunoSEQ multiplex PCR, while the TCRdb copy is restricted to in-frame clones and leaves out a portion. The table has more than 150,000 clones, 90% to 95% seen once. The source material was peripheral blood, sampled 28 days after the second AZD1222 dose. All receptors come from an adult who received the AZD1222 COVID-19 vaccine. CDR3s include the opening cysteine and the closing phenylalanine or tryptophan. The D gene is left open where the match is weak. A clone size is listed for some rows: how often the clone was seen (once, few, many), or a class if it is expanded.

.	TRBJ1-5	.	TRBV5-1	CASSPGQSNQPQHF	TGCGCCAGCAGCCCCGGACAGTCCAATCAGCCCCAGCATTTT
.	TRBJ2-7	.	TRBV5-1	CASSLEDPRYEQYF	TGCGCCAGCAGCTTGGAGGACCCCCGCTACGAGCAGTACTTC
.	TRBJ1-3	.	TRBV5-8	CASSRGRTSGNTIYF	TGTGCCAGCAGCAGGGGACGAACCTCTGGAAACACCATATATTTT
.	TRBJ2-5	TRBD1	TRBV18	CASSPGGETQYF	TGTGCCAGCTCGCCAGGGGGAGAGACCCAGTACTTC
.	TRBJ1-5	.	TRBV12-3/TRBV12-4	CASSYEGQPQHF	TGTGCCAGCAGTTATGAGGGCCAGCCCCAGCATTTT
.	TRBJ1-4	.	TRBV2	CASQPFNEKLFF	TGTGCCAGTCAACCTTTTAATGAAAAACTGTTTTTT
.	TRBJ1-1	.	TRBV28	CASSLRGGVNTEAFF	TGTGCCAGCAGTTTACGGGGAGGGGTGAACACTGAAGCTTTCTTT
.	TRBJ1-2	.	TRBV7-2	CASTLGTNGYTF	TGTGCCAGCACCTTGGGGACAAATGGCTACACCTTC
once	TRBJ1-5	.	TRBV30	CAWSRDSNQPQHF	TGTGCCTGGAGTCGGGATAGCAATCAGCCCCAGCATTTT
.	TRBJ1-4	TRBD1	TRBV5-6	CASSFVTGGFTTNEKLFF	TGTGCCAGCAGCTTCGTAACAGGGGGCTTTACAACTAATGAAAAACTGTTTTTT
.	TRBJ1-4	.	TRBV5-1	CASSFGDKGEKLFF	TGCGCCAGCAGCTTCGGGGACAAGGGTGAAAAACTGTTTTTT
.	TRBJ2-3	TRBD1	TRBV5-6	CASSPFPPTGAVDTQYF	TGTGCCAGCAGCCCTTTCCCCCCGACAGGGGCGGTAGATACGCAGTATTTT
.	TRBJ1-2	.	TRBV9	CASSVEIIIPDYGYTF	TGTGCCAGCAGCGTAGAGATTATTATCCCGGACTATGGCTACACCTTC
.	TRBJ2-7	TRBD1	TRBV27	CASRGTGRLSEQYF	TGTGCCAGCAGAGGGACAGGCAGGCTCAGCGAGCAGTACTTC
.	TRBJ2-2	.	TRBV20-1	CSANTGELFF	TGCAGTGCAAACACCGGGGAGCTGTTTTTT
.	TRBJ2-3	TRBD2	TRBV7-6	CASSLAVGGAGDTQYF	TGTGCCAGCAGCTTAGCGGTCGGGGGGGCTGGAGATACGCAGTATTTT
.	TRBJ1-5	TRBD1	TRBV5-8	CASSLIQGKLNQPQHF	TGTGCCAGCAGCTTGATACAGGGGAAATTGAATCAGCCCCAGCATTTT
.	TRBJ1-1	.	TRBV19	CASSILTGYYGTEAFF	TGTGCCAGTAGTATCCTCACAGGGTATTATGGCACTGAAGCTTTCTTT
.	TRBJ1-5	.	TRBV28	CAGGSGSNQPQHF	TGTGCCGGGGGATCGGGCAGCAATCAGCCCCAGCATTTT
.	TRBJ2-3	TRBD2	TRBV7-9	CASSSSGRAAQYF	TGTGCCAGCAGCTCTAGCGGGAGGGCTGCGCAGTATTTT
.	TRBJ1-6	TRBD1	TRBV30	CAWSVGTGASPLHF	TGTGCCTGGAGTGTCGGGACAGGGGCCTCACCCCTCCACTTT
once	TRBJ2-2	.	TRBV5-6	CASSLSPGLGPGEGELFF	TGTGCCAGCAGCTTGTCCCCTGGACTAGGGCCAGGGGAAGGGGAGCTGTTTTTT
once	TRBJ1-6	.	TRBV12-3/TRBV12-4	CASSFSGVSPLHF	TGTGCCAGCAGTTTTTCGGGAGTTTCACCCCTCCACTTT
.	TRBJ1-5	.	TRBV6-5	CASRFGDQPQHF	TGTGCCAGCAGGTTTGGAGACCAGCCCCAGCATTTT
.	TRBJ1-1	.	TRBV19	CASREGRGAFF	TGTGCCAGTAGAGAGGGCAGGGGAGCTTTCTTT
.	TRBJ2-5	TRBD2	TRBV7-2	CASSSGLAGGQETQYF	TGTGCCAGCAGCTCAGGACTAGCGGGGGGGCAAGAGACCCAGTACTTC
few	TRBJ1-3	.	TRBV28	CASSLRGGGNTIYF	TGTGCCAGCAGTTTGCGAGGGGGAGGAAACACCATATATTTT
.	TRBJ1-6	.	TRBV6-5	CASSYEGGGNSPLHF	TGTGCCAGCAGTTACGAGGGGGGAGGGAATTCACCCCTCCACTTT
.	TRBJ2-4	.	TRBV4-1	CASSQSPGLINIQYF	TGCGCCAGCAGCCAATCCCCGGGACTCATAAACATTCAGTACTTC
.	TRBJ1-2	.	TRBV7-2	CASSFQGRYGYTF	TGTGCCAGCAGCTTTCAGGGTCGGTATGGCTACACCTTC
.	TRBJ1-1	.	TRBV25-1	CASTRGSGTEAFF	TGTGCCAGCACTCGGGGGTCTGGAACTGAAGCTTTCTTT
.	TRBJ1-1	.	TRBV6-4	CASRVGAAFF	TGTGCCAGCAGAGTTGGGGCAGCTTTCTTT
.	TRBJ2-2	.	TRBV1	CTSSQEPAPANTGELFF	TGCACCAGCAGCCAAGAACCAGCCCCCGCGAACACCGGGGAGCTGTTTTTT
.	TRBJ1-5	.	TRBV2	CASSDPSRQPQHF	TGTGCCAGCAGTGACCCGAGCCGTCAGCCCCAGCATTTT
.	TRBJ2-1	.	TRBV6-1	CASSEKYRDLNEQFF	TGTGCCAGCAGTGAGAAATACCGGGACTTAAATGAGCAGTTCTTC
.	TRBJ1-5	TRBD1	TRBV2	CASSGQGPNQPQHF	TGTGCCAGCAGTGGACAGGGCCCCAATCAGCCCCAGCATTTT
.	TRBJ2-5	.	TRBV7-9	CASSLAGSETQYF	TGTGCCAGCAGCTTAGCAGGTTCGGAGACCCAGTACTTC
.	TRBJ2-7	.	TRBV3-1/TRBV3-2	CASSQDQGRYEQYF	TGTGCCAGCAGCCAAGATCAGGGAAGGTACGAGCAGTACTTC
.	TRBJ1-6	TRBD1	TRBV4-1	CASSRDRVNSPLHF	TGCGCCAGCAGCCGCGACAGGGTTAATTCACCCCTCCACTTT
.	TRBJ1-6	.	TRBV24-1	CATSERDANSPLHF	TGTGCCACCAGTGAAAGGGACGCCAATTCACCCCTCCACTTT
few	TRBJ1-3	.	TRBV28	CASSLYGGVSGNTIYF	TGTGCCAGCAGTTTGTATGGAGGAGTCTCTGGAAACACCATATATTTT
.	TRBJ1-6	.	TRBV11-2	CASSLDRRSSPLHF	TGTGCCAGCAGCCTCGACAGGAGGTCTTCACCCCTCCACTTT
.	TRBJ1-1	.	TRBV27	CASSPWAGNTEAFF	TGTGCCAGCAGTCCATGGGCGGGGAACACTGAAGCTTTCTTT
.	TRBJ1-5	.	TRBV27	CASSLWGGQNNQPQHF	TGTGCCAGCAGTTTGTGGGGGGGCCAAAACAATCAGCCCCAGCATTTT
once	TRBJ2-1	.	TRBV5-5	CASSLASGYNEQFF	TGTGCCAGCAGCTTGGCTTCAGGTTACAATGAGCAGTTCTTC
once	TRBJ1-1	.	TRBV5-1	CASSLGERFNTEAFF	TGCGCCAGCAGCTTGGGTGAAAGATTTAACACTGAAGCTTTCTTT
.	TRBJ1-1	.	TRBV6-1	CASSELGPTEAFF	TGTGCCAGCAGTGAACTCGGACCCACTGAAGCTTTCTTT
.	TRBJ2-7	.	TRBV12-3/TRBV12-4	CASSLRQDYEQYF	TGTGCCAGCAGTTTGCGGCAGGACTACGAGCAGTACTTC
.	TRBJ2-1	TRBD2	TRBV4-2	CASSQFGTSLRNEQFF	TGTGCCAGCAGCCAATTTGGGACTAGTTTACGCAATGAGCAGTTCTTC
.	TRBJ2-1	TRBD2	TRBV27	CASSFSGSPDEQFF	TGTGCCAGCAGTTTTAGCGGGAGCCCGGATGAGCAGTTCTTC